This T cell receptor (beta chain) comes out of a study of shared clonotypes between healthy human individuals. Turning to the study itself: Ranging from 18 to 49 in age, donors were two women and a few men.

Original handling: Junction-only sequences without quality scores were provided by ImmunoSEQ, so filtering was different. The table came from immunoSEQ multiplex PCR; TCRdb's copy has only in-frame clones and leaves some out. The V and J calls and clone size were taken over from that table, and D and trimming were inferred from the DNA. The sample contains about 2.1 million clones, more than 85% of which appear only once. Germline CDR1 is MDHEN and CDR2 is SYDVKM. This CDR3 is built from 16 residues. The V gene end was trimmed by 4 bases and the J gene end by 7 bases; junction bases not matched to a gene: 11. CD8 cells classed as naive were CD45RO-negative and positively selected for CCR7, excluding terminally differentiated effector memory CD45RA+ cells. All of the donors resided in Nashville, Tennessee, and each was a Caucasian adult.

The chain uses TRBV28 and TRBJ2-7; TRBD2 matches at 12 bases. Sequences were obtained from naive CD8+ T cells from PBMCs. The source is a man between 18 and 29 years old in good health. Some clones in this sample may be carry-over from other donors' samples. The CDR3 nucleotides read TGTGCCAGCAGTTCGCCTAGCGGGAGGGCCGGTTATGAGCAGTACTTC. Translating it yields CASSSPSGRAGYEQYF. The whole variable domain, remainder taken from reference TRBV28 and TRBJ2-7, is DVKVTQSSRYLVKRTGEKVFLECVQDMDHENMFWYRQDPGLGLRLIYFSYDVKMKEKGDIPEGYSVSREKKERFSLILESASTNQTSMYLCASSSPSGRAGYEQYFGPGTRLTVT.